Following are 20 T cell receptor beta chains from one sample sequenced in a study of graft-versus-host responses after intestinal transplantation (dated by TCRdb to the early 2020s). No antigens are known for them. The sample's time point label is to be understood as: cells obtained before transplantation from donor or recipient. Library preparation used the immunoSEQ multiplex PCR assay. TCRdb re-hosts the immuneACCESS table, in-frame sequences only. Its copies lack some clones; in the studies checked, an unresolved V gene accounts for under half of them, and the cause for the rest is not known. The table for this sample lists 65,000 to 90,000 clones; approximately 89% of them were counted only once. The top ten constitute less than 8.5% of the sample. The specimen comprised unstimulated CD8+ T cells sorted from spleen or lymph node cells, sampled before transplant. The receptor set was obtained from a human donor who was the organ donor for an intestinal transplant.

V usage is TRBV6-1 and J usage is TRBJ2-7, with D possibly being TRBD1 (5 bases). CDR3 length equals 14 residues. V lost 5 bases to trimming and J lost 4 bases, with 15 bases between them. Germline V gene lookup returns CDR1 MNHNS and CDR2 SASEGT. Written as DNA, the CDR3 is TGTGCCAGCAGTTATGGAGACAGAAAGTACGAGCAGTACTTC. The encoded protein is CASSYGDRKYEQYF.

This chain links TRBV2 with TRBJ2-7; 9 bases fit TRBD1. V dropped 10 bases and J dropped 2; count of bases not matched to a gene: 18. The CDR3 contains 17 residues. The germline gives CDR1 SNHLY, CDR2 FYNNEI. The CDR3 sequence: CATERVGSGTGTYEQYF. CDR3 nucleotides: TGTGCCACCGAGCGGGTGGGGAGTGGGACAGGGACCTACGAGCAGTACTTC.

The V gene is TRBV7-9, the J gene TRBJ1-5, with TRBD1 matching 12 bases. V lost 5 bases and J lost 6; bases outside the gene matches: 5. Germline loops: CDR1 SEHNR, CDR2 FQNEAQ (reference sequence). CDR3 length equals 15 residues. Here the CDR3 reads CASSRDRGLGQPQHF. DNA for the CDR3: TGTGCCAGCAGCCGGGACAGGGGGCTAGGTCAGCCCCAGCATTTT.

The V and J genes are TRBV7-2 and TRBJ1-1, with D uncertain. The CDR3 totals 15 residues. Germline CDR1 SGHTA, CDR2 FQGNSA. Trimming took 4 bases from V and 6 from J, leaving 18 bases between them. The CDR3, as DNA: TGTGCCAGCAGCTATTGGGGTCTGTCTGAGTCTGAAGCTTTCTTT. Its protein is CASSYWGLSESEAFF. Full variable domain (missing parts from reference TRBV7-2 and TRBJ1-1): GAGVSQSPSNKVTEKGKDVELRCDPISGHTALYWYRQSLGQGLEFLIYFQGNSAPDKSGLPSDRFSAERTGGSVSTLTIQRTQQEDSAVYLCASSYWGLSESEAFFGQGTRLTVV.

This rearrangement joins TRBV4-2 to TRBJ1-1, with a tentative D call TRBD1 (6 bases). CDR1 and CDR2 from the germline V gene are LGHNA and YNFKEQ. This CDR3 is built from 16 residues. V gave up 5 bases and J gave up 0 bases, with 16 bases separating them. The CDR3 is CASSYQAGDMNTEAFF. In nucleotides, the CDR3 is TGTGCCAGCAGCTATCAGGCAGGGGATATGAACACTGAAGCTTTCTTT.

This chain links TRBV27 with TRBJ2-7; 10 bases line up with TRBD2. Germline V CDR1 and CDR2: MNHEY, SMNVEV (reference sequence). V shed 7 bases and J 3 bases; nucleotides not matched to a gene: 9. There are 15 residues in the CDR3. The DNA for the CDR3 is TGTGCCAGCATCCTGTGGGCTAGCGGGAGCTACGAGCAGTACTTC. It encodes CASILWASGSYEQYF.

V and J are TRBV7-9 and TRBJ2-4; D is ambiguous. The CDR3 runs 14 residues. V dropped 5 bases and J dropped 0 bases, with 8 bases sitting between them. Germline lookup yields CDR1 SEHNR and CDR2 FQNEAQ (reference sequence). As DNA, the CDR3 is TGTGCCAGCAGCCAACGGCTAGCCAAAAACATTCAGTACTTC. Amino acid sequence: CASSQRLAKNIQYF.

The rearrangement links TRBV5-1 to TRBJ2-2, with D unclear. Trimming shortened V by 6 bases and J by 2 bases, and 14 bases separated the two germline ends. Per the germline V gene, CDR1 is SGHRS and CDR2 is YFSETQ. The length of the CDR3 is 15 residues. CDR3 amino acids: CASTQFLANTGELFF. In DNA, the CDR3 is TGCGCCAGCACCCAATTTCTGGCTAACACCGGGGAGCTGTTTTTT.

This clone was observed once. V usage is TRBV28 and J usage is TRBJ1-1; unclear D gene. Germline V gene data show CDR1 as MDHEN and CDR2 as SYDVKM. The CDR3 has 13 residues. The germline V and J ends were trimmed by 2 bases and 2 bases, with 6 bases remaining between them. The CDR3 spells CASSLEGNTEAFF. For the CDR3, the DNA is TGTGCCAGCAGTTTAGAGGGAAACACTGAAGCTTTCTTT.

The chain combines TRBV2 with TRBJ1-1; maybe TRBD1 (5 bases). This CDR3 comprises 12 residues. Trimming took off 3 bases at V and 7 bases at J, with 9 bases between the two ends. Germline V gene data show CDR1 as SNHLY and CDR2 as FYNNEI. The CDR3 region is CASSDREDEAFF. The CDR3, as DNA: TGTGCCAGCAGTGACAGGGAGGATGAAGCTTTCTTT.

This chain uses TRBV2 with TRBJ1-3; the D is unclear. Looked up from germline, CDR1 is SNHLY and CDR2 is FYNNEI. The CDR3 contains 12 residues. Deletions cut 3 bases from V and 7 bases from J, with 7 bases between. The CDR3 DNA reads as TGTGCCAGCAGTGAGTGGGATAACACCATATATTTT. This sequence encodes CASSEWDNTIYF.

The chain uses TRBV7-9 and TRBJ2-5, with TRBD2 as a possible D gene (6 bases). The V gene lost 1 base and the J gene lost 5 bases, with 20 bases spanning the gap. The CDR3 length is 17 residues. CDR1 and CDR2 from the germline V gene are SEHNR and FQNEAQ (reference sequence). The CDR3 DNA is TGTGCCAGCAGCTTAGAGGCTCGGGACTTTAATTCGGAGACCCAGTACTTC. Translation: CASSLEARDFNSETQYF.

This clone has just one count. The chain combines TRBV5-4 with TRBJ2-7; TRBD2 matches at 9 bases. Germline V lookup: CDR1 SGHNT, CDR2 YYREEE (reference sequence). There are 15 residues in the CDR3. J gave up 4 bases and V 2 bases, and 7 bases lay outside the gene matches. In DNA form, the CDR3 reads TGTGCCAGCAGCTTTCGACTAGCGGCAAGTTACGAGCAGTACTTC. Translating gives CASSFRLAASYEQYF.

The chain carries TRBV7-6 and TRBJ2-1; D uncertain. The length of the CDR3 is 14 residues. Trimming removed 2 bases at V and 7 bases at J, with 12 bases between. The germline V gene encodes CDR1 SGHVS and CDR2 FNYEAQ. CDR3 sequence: CASSLPLSPNEQFF. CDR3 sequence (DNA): TGTGCCAGCAGCTTACCCTTGAGTCCGAATGAGCAGTTCTTC.

CDR3 sequence: CASRARGTGELFF. The CDR3 DNA sequence: TGTGCCAGTAGGGCGAGGGGCACCGGGGAGCTGTTTTTT. The rearrangement links TRBV19 to TRBJ2-2; D might be TRBD1 or TRBD2, each matching 5 bases. Trimming took 6 bases from V and 4 from J, leaving 9 bases between them. Germline values: CDR1 LNHDA, CDR2 SQIVND (reference sequence). This CDR3 is built from 13 residues. The full variable domain, completed using reference TRBV19 and TRBJ2-2, is DGGITQSPKYLFRKEGQNVTLSCEQNLNHDAMYWYRQDPGQGLRLIYYSQIVNDFQKGDIAEGYSVSREKKESFPLTVTSAQKNPTAFYLCASRARGTGELFFGEGSRLTVL.

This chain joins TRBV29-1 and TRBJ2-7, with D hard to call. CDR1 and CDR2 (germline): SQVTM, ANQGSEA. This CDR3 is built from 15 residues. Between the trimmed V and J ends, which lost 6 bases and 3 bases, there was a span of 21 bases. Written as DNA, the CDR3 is TGCAGCGTGTATACCGGGCCCTTATCGGGCTACGAGCAGTACTTC. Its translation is CSVYTGPLSGYEQYF.

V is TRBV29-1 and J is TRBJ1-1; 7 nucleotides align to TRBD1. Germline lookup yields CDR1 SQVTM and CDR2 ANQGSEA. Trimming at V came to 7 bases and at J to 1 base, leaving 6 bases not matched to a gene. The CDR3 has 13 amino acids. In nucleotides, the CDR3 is TGCAGCGACTATTACAGGGGGAACACTGAAGCTTTCTTT. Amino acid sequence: CSDYYRGNTEAFF. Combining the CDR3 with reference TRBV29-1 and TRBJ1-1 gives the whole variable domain SAVISQKPSRDICQRGTSLTIQCQVDSQVTMMFWYRQQPGQSLTLIATANQGSEATYESGFVIDKFPISRPNLTFSTLTVSNMSPEDSSIYLCSDYYRGNTEAFFGQGTRLTVV.

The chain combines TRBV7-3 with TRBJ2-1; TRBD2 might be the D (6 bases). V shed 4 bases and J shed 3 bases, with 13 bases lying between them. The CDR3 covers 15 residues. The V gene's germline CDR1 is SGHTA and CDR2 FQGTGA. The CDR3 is CASSSSGDVYNEQFF. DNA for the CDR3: TGTGCCAGCAGCTCATCGGGAGATGTCTACAATGAGCAGTTCTTC. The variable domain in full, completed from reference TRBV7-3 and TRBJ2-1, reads GAGVSQTPSNKVTEKGKYVELRCDPISGHTALYWYRQSLGQGPEFLIYFQGTGAADDSGLPNDRFFAVRPEGSVSTLKIQRTERGDSAVYLCASSSSGDVYNEQFFGPGTRLTVL.

The CDR3 DNA reads as TGTGCCAGCAGCCCCCGTGATTTCCTAGCGGGGTACACAGATACGCAGTATTTT. Encoded protein: CASSPRDFLAGYTDTQYF. The chain employs TRBV7-9 and TRBJ2-3, with 9 bases matching TRBD2. The CDR3 covers 18 residues. Trimming at V came to 5 bases and at J to 2 bases, leaving 14 bases not matched to a gene. The germline V gene encodes CDR1 SEHNR and CDR2 FQNEAQ (reference sequence). Together with reference TRBV7-9 and TRBJ2-3, the CDR3 gives the full variable domain: DTGVSQNPRHKITKRGQNVTFRCDPISEHNRLYWYRQTLGQGPEFLTYFQNEAQLEKSRLLSDRFSAERPKGSFSTLEIQRTEQGDSAMYLCASSPRDFLAGYTDTQYFGPGTRLTVL.

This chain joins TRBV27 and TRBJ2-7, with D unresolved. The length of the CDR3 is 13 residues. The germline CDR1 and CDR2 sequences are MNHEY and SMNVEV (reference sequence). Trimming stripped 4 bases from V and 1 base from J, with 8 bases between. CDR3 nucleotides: TGTGCCAGCAGTTATGGACCGTCCTACGAGCAGTACTTC. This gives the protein CASSYGPSYEQYF.